The source of this T cell receptor (beta chain) is a study of shared clonotypes between healthy human individuals. Overall study context: Plates per donor: three CD4 naive, three CD4 memory, two CD8 naive, one CD8 memory.

Some clones are missing from TCRdb's copy, which holds only in-frame ones; the method was immunoSEQ multiplex PCR. Of 2 million or so clones in the sample, around 96% are singletons; the top ten hold 0.85% to 1.3%. V lost 1 base and J lost 3, with 9 bases in between. Looked up from germline, CDR1 is MNHEY and CDR2 is SMNVEV (reference sequence). This CDR3 spans 14 amino acids. CD45RO-negative, CCR7-positively selected cells formed the naive CD8 fraction, excluding terminally differentiated effector memory CD45RA+ cells. This receptor was obtained from a man between 18 and 29 years old in good health. Sequences were obtained from naive CD8+ T cells sorted from blood. The rearrangement links TRBV27 to TRBJ1-2; no definite D call. The CDR3 nucleotides read TGTGCCAGCAGTTTATGGTCCGGGGACTATGGCTACACCTTC. It specifies CASSLWSGDYGYTF.